This T cell receptor (beta chain) derives from a study of shared clonotypes between healthy human individuals. Unsorted samples drew genomic DNA from approximately 90 million PBMCs. Germline V gene lookup returns CDR1 SGDLS and CDR2 YYNGEE. With 4 bases removed from V and 4 bases from J, the gap between germline ends came to 11 bases. The CDR3 spans 13 residues. The repertoire was sequenced with immunoSEQ multiplex PCR; TCRdb's copy has only in-frame clones and lacks some. This sample has roughly 500,000 clones; about 72% occur once, and the top ten carry 12%. Sequences were obtained from PBMCs. The chain uses TRBV9 and TRBJ1-2; possible D gene TRBD1, 5 bases. The sequence derives from a woman between 40 and 55 years old in good health. Some clones in this sample may be carry-over from other donors' samples. The CDR3 protein is CASSRDGSYGYTF. CDR3 in DNA: TGTGCCAGCAGCAGGGACGGAAGCTATGGCTACACCTTC.